Listed below are T cell receptor beta chains from one sample, sequenced in a study of shared clonotypes between healthy human individuals. TCRdb's copy holds only in-frame clones and misses some; the assay was immunoSEQ multiplex PCR. The sample has around 1.9 million clones; 90% to 95% are singletons. The sequencing input was naive CD8+ T cells from PBMCs. Receptors originate from a young man in good health. Some clones in this sample may be carry-over from other donors' samples. CDR3s include the opening cysteine and the closing phenylalanine or tryptophan. A D gene is named only where the DNA matches it firmly. Size tells how often a clone was seen (once, few, many) or the class of an expanded clone, and some rows leave it out.

J | D | size | V | DNA | CDR3
TRBJ2-1 | . | . | TRBV4-1 | TGCGCCAGCAGCCTCGTTCCGGTGAGGGGTGAGCAGTTCTTC | CASSLVPVRGEQFF
TRBJ2-1 | . | few | TRBV7-9 | TGTGCCAGCAGCTTAGAGAGGAATGAGCAGTTCTTC | CASSLERNEQFF
TRBJ2-7 | . | few | TRBV7-4 | TGTGCCAGCAGCACGACACGCTCCTACGAGCAGTACTTC | CASSTTRSYEQYF
TRBJ2-5 | . | . | TRBV7-9 | TGTGCCAGCAGCTCCAACCGGGGCCAAGAGACCCAGTACTTC | CASSSNRGQETQYF
TRBJ2-4 | TRBD1 | . | TRBV28 | TGTGCCAGCTCCGGGACAGGGATGTTGCGAGCCAAAAACATTCAGTACTTC | CASSGTGMLRAKNIQYF
TRBJ2-7 | TRBD1 | once | TRBV27 | TGTGCCAGCAGTTTAACGCCGGGACAGGGGGGTGAGCAGTACTTC | CASSLTPGQGGEQYF
TRBJ1-2 | . | few | TRBV6-5 | TGTGCCAGCAGTTACTCGACAAGCTATGGCTACACCTTC | CASSYSTSYGYTF
TRBJ2-7 | . | . | TRBV6-5 | TGTGCCAGCAGTTACTCGCGGGCCAGCACCTACGAGCAGTACTTC | CASSYSRASTYEQYF
TRBJ2-3 | . | . | TRBV25-1 | TGTGCCAGCAGTGCGACTAGTCGATGGGGGATTACGCAGTATTTT | CASSATSRWGITQYF
TRBJ2-7 | . | . | TRBV7-9 | TGTGCCAGCAGTGTGGGGCCCACCTACGAGCAGTACTTC | CASSVGPTYEQYF
TRBJ2-1 | TRBD2 | . | TRBV11-2 | TGTGCCAGCAGCTTAGCGAGCGGGATCTACAATGAGCAGTTCTTC | CASSLASGIYNEQFF
TRBJ2-1 | TRBD2 | . | TRBV28 | TGTGCCAGCACCCCGGGACTAGCGGGGGGTGAGCAGTTCTTC | CASTPGLAGGEQFF
TRBJ2-7 | . | once | TRBV7-3 | TGTGCCAGCAGCTTAGGAGGTTCTGCCTACGAGCAGTACTTC | CASSLGGSAYEQYF
TRBJ2-7 | . | once | TRBV25-1 | TGTGCCAGCAGTGAACGGACGGACCCCTACGAGCAGTACTTC | CASSERTDPYEQYF
TRBJ1-1 | TRBD1 | once | TRBV7-9 | TGTGCCAGCAGCTCCACCGAAAATAGACAGGGCTGGTACACTGAAGCTTTCTTT | CASSSTENRQGWYTEAFF
TRBJ2-7 | . | . | TRBV6-5 | TGTGCCAGCAGTTACTCGGTGGAGTCCTACGAGCAGTACTTC | CASSYSVESYEQYF
TRBJ2-2 | TRBD1 | . | TRBV6-5 | TGTGCCAGCCAAGACAGGGTCGGTAGCGGGGAGCTGTTTTTT | CASQDRVGSGELFF
TRBJ2-7 | TRBD2 | . | TRBV7-9 | TGTGCCAGCAGCTCCCTAGCGGGAGGAAGCCCCTACGAGCAGTACTTC | CASSSLAGGSPYEQYF
TRBJ2-1 | TRBD1 | . | TRBV9 | TGTGCCAGCAGCGTACAGGGGGCGCCCAATGAGCAGTTCTTC | CASSVQGAPNEQFF
TRBJ2-3 | . | . | TRBV11-3 | TGTGCCAGCAGCCGCAAAACCCAGGGGTTTGGGTCAGATACGCAGTATTTT | CASSRKTQGFGSDTQYF
TRBJ2-7 | . | . | TRBV9 | TGTGCCAGCAGCGGGGACGGAGGAGGCTACGAGCAGTACTTC | CASSGDGGGYEQYF
TRBJ1-1 | . | . | TRBV25-1 | TGTGCCAGCAGTTTAAGCGGCAGATACACTGAAGCTTTCTTT | CASSLSGRYTEAFF
TRBJ2-7 | . | few | TRBV6-1 | TGTGCCAGCAGTGGAATCGGGTCATCCTACGAGCAGTACTTC | CASSGIGSSYEQYF
TRBJ2-1 | TRBD2 | . | TRBV11-2 | TGTGCCAGCAGCTCCCGGGAGGAAGGATATGAGCAGTTCTTC | CASSSREEGYEQFF
TRBJ2-7 | . | . | TRBV4-2 | TGTGCCAGCAGCCAAGAAAATTGGGGGATATACGAGCAGTACTTC | CASSQENWGIYEQYF
TRBJ2-7 | . | . | TRBV11-2 | TGTGCCAGCAGCTTAGATGGGCAGAGCGAGCAGTACTTC | CASSLDGQSEQYF
TRBJ1-4 | . | . | TRBV11-1 | TGTGCCAGCAGCCCGTTTAAGGATGAAAAACTGTTTTTT | CASSPFKDEKLFF
TRBJ2-7 | TRBD1 | . | TRBV13 | TGTGCCAGCAGCTTAGGGCAGGGGGCGAACGAGCAGTACTTC | CASSLGQGANEQYF
TRBJ2-1 | . | . | TRBV6-4 | TGTGCCAGCAGTGACTTTGGGACACCCAGGCATGAGCAGTTCTTC | CASSDFGTPRHEQFF
TRBJ2-7 | . | . | TRBV9 | TGTGCCAGCAGCCCAACTGCGGGCCTACACGTCTACGAGCAGTACTTC | CASSPTAGLHVYEQYF
TRBJ2-7 | TRBD1 | . | TRBV7-6 | TGTGCCAGCAGCTTAGGGACAGGGAGTCGCGAGCAGTACTTC | CASSLGTGSREQYF
TRBJ2-3 | . | . | TRBV28 | TGTGCCAGCAGTTTATTACGGGAGAAAGATACGCAGTATTTT | CASSLLREKDTQYF
TRBJ2-2 | . | . | TRBV7-9 | TGTGCCAGCACCTCCCTGGGGGAGCTGTTTTTT | CASTSLGELFF
TRBJ1-3 | TRBD1 | . | TRBV11-2 | TGTGCCAGCAGCTGGCAGACAGGGGCATTTGGAAACACCATATATTTT | CASSWQTGAFGNTIYF
TRBJ2-5 | TRBD2 | once | TRBV29-1 | TGCAGCGCCCTTAGCGGGAGGGGGGAGGAGACCCAGTACTTC | CSALSGRGEETQYF